The table lists the clone carrying this T cell receptor beta chain with a few counts. Germline loops: CDR1 MDHEN, CDR2 SYDVKM. The CDR3 sequence is 13 residues long. With 6 bases removed from V and 3 bases from J, the gap between germline ends came to 12 bases. MiXCR was run by TCRdb on the 5' RACE reads, yielding one entry per CDR3 protein. The sample lists around 300,000 distinct CDR3 sequences, about 8.3% occurring once. The sample is drawn from a study of identical twins. This same sample was also part of a study on yellow fever vaccine responses in identical twins.

The chain joins TRBV28 to TRBJ2-7, with a possible D match to TRBD1 (6 bases). This clonotype originated in a woman between 18 and 30 years old in good health. What was sequenced was memory (CD45RO+) T cells sorted from blood. CDR3 in DNA: TGTGCCAGCAGGGAGGACAGAAACTACGAGCAGTACTTC. Its protein is CASREDRNYEQYF. The complete variable domain, with remaining parts taken from reference TRBV28 and TRBJ2-7, reads DVKVTQSSRYLVKRTGEKVFLECVQDMDHENMFWYRQDPGLGLRLIYFSYDVKMKEKGDIPEGYSVSREKKERFSLILESASTNQTSMYLCASREDRNYEQYFGPGTRLTVT.